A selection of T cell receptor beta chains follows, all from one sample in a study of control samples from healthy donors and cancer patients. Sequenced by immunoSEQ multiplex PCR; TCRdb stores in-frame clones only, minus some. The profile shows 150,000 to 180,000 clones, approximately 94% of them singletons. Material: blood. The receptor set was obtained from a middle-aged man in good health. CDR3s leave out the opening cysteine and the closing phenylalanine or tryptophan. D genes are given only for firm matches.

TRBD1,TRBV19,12,ASRQTGALDTQY
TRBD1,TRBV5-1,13,ASSLYTGDRYEQY
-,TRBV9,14,ASSKVGVVGDSPLH
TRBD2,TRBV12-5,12,ASQPSGGYNEQF
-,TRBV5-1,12,ASSRWEGNSPLH
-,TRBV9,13,ASSVAAGDRTEAF
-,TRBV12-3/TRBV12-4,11,ASSSAGDTEAF
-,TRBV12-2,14,ASRRGPRHRTDTQY
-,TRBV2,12,AGTRMLSTDTQY
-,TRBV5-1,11,ASSLTSADTQY
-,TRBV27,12,ASSSGQRGSPLH
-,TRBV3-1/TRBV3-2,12,ASSRLTATGELF
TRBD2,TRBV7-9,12,ASSLVASGGEQF
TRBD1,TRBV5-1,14,ASSLGLTGSNTEAF
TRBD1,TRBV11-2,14,ASSYNRGRRNTEAF
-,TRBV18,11,ASSPGIQETQY
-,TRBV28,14,ASGLWGVTSGNTIY
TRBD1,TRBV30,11,AWRPRGQHEQY
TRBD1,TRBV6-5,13,ASSPRGRGNQPQH
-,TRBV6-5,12,ASSFAGYQETQY
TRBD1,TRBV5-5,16,ASSPTRNRGVNTGELF
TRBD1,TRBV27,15,ASSTRRTGAGANVLT
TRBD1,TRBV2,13,ASRPRGQPNTEAF
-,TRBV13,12,ASSLGGGPYEQY
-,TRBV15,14,ATSRGHRSRGNIQY
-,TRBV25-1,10,ASSDINSPLH
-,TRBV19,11,ASSRTSNTEAF
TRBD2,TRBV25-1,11,ARTGTRFDTQY
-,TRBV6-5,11,ASTWGADSPLH
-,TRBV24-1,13,ATSDRGRWPQPQH
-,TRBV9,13,ASSVDPTHNQPQH
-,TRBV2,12,ASRAGERDSPLH
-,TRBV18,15,ASSPRPPSSYNSPLH
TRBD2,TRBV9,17,ASSPKVSGGPSSYNEQF
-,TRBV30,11,AWMRGLTGELF
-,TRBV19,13,ASSLTGAGTGELF
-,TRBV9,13,ASSVLQAGNTEAF
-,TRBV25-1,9,ASSEGGGYT
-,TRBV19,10,ASSIYKTEQF
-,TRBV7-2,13,ASSLGSGVPYGYT
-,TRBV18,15,ASSLRAGKGANEKLF
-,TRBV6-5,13,ASRSSASSYNEQF